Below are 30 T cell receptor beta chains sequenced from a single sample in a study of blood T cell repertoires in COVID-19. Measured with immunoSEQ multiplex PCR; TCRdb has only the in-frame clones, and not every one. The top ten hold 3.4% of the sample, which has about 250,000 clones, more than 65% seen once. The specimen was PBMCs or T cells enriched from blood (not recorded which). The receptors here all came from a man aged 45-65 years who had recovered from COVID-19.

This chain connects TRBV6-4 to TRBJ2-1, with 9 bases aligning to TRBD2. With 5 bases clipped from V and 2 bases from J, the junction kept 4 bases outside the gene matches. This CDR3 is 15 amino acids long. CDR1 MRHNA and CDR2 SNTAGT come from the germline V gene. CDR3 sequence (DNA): TGTGCCAGCAGTCCTGGACTAGCGCCCTACAATGAGCAGTTCTTC. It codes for CASSPGLAPYNEQFF.

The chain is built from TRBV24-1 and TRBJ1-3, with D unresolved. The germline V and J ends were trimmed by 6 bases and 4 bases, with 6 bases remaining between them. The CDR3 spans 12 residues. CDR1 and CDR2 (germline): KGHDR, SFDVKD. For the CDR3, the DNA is TGTGCCACCAGTTCCCAAGGAAACACCATATATTTT. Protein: CATSSQGNTIYF.

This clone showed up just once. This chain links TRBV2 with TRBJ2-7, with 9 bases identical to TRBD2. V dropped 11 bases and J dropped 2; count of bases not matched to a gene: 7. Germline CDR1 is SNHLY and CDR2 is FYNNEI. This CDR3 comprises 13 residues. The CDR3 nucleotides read TGTGCCGGCCGGACTAGCGTCGCCTACGAGCAGTACTTC. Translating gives CAGRTSVAYEQYF.

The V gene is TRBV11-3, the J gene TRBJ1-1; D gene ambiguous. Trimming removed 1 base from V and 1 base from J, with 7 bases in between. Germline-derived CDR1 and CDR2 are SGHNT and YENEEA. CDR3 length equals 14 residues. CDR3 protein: CASSLGRGNTEAFF. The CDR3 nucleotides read TGTGCCAGCAGCTTAGGGCGGGGGAACACTGAAGCTTTCTTT.

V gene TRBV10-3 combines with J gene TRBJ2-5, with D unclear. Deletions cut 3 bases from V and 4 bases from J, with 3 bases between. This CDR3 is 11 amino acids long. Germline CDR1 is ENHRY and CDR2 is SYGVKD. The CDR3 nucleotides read TGTGCCATCAGTGAACTAGAGACCCAGTACTTC. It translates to CAISELETQYF.

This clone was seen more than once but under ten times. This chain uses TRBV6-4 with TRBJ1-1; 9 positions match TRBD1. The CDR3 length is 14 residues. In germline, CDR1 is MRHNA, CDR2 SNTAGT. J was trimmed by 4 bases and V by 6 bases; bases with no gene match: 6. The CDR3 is CASSPGTGSTEAFF. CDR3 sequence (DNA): TGTGCCAGCAGCCCCGGGACAGGGAGCACTGAAGCTTTCTTT.

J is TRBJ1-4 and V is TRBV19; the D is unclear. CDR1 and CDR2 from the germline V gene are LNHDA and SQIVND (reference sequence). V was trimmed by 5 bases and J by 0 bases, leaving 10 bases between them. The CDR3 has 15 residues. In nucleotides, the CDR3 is TGTGCCAGTAGTCCGATGAGCCCAACTAATGAAAAACTGTTTTTT. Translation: CASSPMSPTNEKLFF.

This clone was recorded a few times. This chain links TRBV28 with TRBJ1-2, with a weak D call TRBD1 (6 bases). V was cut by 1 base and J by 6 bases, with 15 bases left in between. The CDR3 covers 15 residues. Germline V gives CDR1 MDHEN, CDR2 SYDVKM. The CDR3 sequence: CASSLYRVDLHGYTF. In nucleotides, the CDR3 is TGTGCCAGCAGTTTATACAGGGTGGATTTGCATGGCTACACCTTC.

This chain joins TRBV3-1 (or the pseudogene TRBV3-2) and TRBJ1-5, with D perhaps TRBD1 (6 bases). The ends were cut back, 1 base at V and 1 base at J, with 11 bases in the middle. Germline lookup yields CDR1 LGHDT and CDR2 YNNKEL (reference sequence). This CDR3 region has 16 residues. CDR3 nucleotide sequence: TGTGCCAGCAGCCAAGTAACAGGGAACAGCAATCAGCCCCAGCATTTT. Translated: CASSQVTGNSNQPQHF.

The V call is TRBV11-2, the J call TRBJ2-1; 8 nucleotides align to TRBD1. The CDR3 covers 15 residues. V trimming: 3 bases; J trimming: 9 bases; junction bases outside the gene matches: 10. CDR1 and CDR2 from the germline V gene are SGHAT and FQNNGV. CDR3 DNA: TGTGCCAGCAGCTTCGAGACAGGGGCAAATGTTGAGCAGTTCTTC. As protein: CASSFETGANVEQFF.

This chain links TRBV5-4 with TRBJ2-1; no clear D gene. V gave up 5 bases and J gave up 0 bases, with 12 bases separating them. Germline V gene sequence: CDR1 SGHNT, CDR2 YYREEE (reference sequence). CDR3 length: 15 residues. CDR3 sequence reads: CASSNGGSSYNEQFF. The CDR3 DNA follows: TGTGCCAGCAGTAACGGTGGTAGCTCCTACAATGAGCAGTTCTTC.

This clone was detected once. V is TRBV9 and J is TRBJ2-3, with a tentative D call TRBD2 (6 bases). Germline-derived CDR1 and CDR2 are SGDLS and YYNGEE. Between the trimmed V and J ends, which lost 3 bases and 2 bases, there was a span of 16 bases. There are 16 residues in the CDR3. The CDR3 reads CASSASGVGHTDTQYF. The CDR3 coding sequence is TGTGCCAGCAGCGCCTCGGGAGTGGGTCACACAGATACGCAGTATTTT.

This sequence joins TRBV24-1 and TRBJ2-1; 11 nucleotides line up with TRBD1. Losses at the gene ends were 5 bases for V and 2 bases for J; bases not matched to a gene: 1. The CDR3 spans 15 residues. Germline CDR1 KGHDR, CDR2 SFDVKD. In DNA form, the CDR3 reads TGTGCCACCAGTGGGGACAGGGGGACCTACAATGAGCAGTTCTTC. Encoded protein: CATSGDRGTYNEQFF.

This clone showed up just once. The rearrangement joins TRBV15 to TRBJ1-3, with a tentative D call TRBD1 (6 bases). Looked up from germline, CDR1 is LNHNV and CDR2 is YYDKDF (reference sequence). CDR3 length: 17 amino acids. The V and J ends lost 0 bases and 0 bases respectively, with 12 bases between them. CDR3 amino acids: CATSRDPGASSGNTIYF. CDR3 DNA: TGTGCCACCAGCAGAGATCCAGGGGCAAGCTCTGGAAACACCATATATTTT.

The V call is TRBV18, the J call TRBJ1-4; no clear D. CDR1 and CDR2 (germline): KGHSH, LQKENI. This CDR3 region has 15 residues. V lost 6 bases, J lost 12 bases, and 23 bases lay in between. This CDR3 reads CASSSWENVGFELFF. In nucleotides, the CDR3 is TGTGCCAGCTCGTCATGGGAGAACGTAGGTTTCGAACTGTTTTTT.

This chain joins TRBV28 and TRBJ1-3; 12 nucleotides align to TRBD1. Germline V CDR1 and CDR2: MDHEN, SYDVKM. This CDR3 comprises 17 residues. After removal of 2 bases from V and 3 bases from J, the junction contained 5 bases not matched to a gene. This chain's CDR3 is CASSLMGQGAGGNTIYF. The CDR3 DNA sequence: TGTGCCAGCAGTTTAATGGGACAGGGGGCGGGTGGAAACACCATATATTTT.

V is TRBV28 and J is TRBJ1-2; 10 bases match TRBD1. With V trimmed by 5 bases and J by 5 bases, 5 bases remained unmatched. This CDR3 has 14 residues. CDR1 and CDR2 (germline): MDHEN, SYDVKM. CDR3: CASSRGQGRYGYTF. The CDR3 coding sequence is TGTGCCAGCAGTCGGGGACAGGGGAGGTATGGCTACACCTTC.

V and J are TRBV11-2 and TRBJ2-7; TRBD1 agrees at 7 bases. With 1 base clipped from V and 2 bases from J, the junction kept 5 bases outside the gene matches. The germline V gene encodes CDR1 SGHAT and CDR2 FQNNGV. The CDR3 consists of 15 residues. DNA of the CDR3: TGTGCCAGCAGCTTAGGACAGGGAAGTACCTACGAGCAGTACTTC. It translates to CASSLGQGSTYEQYF.

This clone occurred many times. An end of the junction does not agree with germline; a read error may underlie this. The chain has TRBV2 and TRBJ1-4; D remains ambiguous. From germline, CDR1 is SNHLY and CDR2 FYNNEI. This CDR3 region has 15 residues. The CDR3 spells CASSEERGAYEKLFF. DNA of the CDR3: TGTGCCAGCAGCGAAGAGCGGGGAGCATATGAAAAACTGTTTTTT.

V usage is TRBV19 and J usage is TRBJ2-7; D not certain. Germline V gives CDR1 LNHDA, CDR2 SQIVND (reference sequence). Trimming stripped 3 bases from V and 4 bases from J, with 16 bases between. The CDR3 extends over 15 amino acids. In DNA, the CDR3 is TGTGCCAGTAGTATCGAACCAGGCAGCACTTACGAGCAGTACTTC. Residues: CASSIEPGSTYEQYF.

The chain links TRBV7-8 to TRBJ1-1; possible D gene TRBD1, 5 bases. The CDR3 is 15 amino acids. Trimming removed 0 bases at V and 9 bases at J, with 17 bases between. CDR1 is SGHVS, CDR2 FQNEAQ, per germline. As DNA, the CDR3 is TGTGCCAGCAGCTTAGCGGCGGGACCTCTATCCCAAGCTTTCTTT. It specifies CASSLAAGPLSQAFF.

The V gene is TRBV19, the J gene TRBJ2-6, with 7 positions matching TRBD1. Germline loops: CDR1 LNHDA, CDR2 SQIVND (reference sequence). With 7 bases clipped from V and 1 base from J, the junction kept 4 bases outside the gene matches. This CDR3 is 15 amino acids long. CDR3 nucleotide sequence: TGTGCCAGTACCCGACAGGGTTCTGGGGCCAACGTCCTGACTTTC. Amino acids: CASTRQGSGANVLTF. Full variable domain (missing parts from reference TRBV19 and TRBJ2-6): DGGITQSPKYLFRKEGQNVTLSCEQNLNHDAMYWYRQDPGQGLRLIYYSQIVNDFQKGDIAEGYSVSREKKESFPLTVTSAQKNPTAFYLCASTRQGSGANVLTFGAGSRLTVL.

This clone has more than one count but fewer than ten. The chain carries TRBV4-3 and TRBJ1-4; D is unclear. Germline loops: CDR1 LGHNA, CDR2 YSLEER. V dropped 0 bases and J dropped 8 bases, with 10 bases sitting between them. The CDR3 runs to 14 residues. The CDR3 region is CASSQDGSGEKLFF. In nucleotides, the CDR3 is TGCGCCAGCAGCCAAGATGGGTCCGGGGAAAAACTGTTTTTT.

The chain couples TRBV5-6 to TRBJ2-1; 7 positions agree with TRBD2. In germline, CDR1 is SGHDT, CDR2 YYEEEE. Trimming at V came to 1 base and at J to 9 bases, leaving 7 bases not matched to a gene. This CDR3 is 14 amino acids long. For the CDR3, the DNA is TGTGCCAGCAGCTTGATCTCAGGGAGGGGTGAGCAGTTCTTC. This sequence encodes CASSLISGRGEQFF.

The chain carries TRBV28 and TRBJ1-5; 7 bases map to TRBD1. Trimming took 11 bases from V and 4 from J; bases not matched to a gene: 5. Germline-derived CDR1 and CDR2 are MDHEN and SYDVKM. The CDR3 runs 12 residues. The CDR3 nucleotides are TGTGCCGGCCAGGGGGAGAATCAGCCCCAGCATTTT. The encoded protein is CAGQGENQPQHF.

DNA of the CDR3: TGCGCCAGCAGCTACGGGACAGGAGAGGCTGAAGCTTTCTTT. Translated, it gives CASSYGTGEAEAFF. The chain couples TRBV5-1 to TRBJ1-1, with TRBD1 matching 8 bases. With 3 bases clipped from V and 6 bases from J, the junction kept 7 bases outside the gene matches. The CDR3 length is 14 residues. The V gene's germline CDR1 is SGHRS and CDR2 YFSETQ.

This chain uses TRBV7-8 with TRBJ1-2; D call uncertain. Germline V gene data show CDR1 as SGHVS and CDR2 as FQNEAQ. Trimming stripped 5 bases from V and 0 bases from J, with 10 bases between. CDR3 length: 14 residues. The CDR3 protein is CASSLQIANYGYTF. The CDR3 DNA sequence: TGTGCCAGCAGCCTACAGATAGCTAACTATGGCTACACCTTC.

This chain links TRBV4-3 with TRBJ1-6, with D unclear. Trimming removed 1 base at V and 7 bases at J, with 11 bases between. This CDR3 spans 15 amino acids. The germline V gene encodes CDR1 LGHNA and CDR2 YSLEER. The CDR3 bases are TGCGCCAGCAGCCAAGTAGAGGGTGGCAATTCACCCCTCCACTTT. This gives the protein CASSQVEGGNSPLHF.

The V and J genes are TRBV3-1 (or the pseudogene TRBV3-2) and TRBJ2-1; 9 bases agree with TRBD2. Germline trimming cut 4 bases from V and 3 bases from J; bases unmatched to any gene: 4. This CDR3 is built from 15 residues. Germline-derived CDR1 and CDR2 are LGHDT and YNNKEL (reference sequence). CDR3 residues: CASSLAGDHYNEQFF. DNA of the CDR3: TGTGCCAGCAGCCTAGCGGGAGATCACTACAATGAGCAGTTCTTC.

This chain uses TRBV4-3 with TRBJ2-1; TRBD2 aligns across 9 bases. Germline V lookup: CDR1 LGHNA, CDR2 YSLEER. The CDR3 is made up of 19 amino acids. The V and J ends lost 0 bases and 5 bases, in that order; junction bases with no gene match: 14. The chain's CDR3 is CASSQDFGRLSSGNNEQFF. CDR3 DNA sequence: TGCGCCAGCAGCCAAGACTTCGGGAGGTTGTCTAGCGGGAACAATGAGCAGTTCTTC.